This T cell receptor beta chain appears in the sequencing data of a study of CD8+ T cells in alopecia areata. The study, taken as a whole, reports: Scalp samples also yield sequences of resident alphabeta T cells from normal skin. Possibly as an HLA-related effect, TCR sharing across patients appeared less clear than in mice.

After isolation, RNA underwent reverse transcription to generate cDNA as the sequencing template. Some clones are missing from TCRdb's copy, which holds only in-frame ones; the method was immunoSEQ multiplex PCR. This sample carries 30,000 to 40,000 clones, about 74% of them seen once, and the ten largest clones take around a fifth. As for this clone: Its cognate antigen is unknown.

Per germline, CDR1 MNHEY and CDR2 SMNVEV (reference sequence). The CDR3 has 16 residues. The J segment lost 5 bases and the V segment lost 6 bases, leaving 11 bases of the junction unmatched. Patients with alopecia areata provided lesional scalp punch biopsies as well as peripheral blood. The specimen sequenced was NKG2D-low CD8+ T cells sorted from blood. This chain uses TRBV27 with TRBJ2-2; 8 nucleotides line up with TRBD2. This sequence originates from a human donor with alopecia areata. The CDR3 DNA follows: TGTGCCAGCAGCTATTTGACTAGCGCGGAAACCGGGGAGCTGTTTTTT. Translating it yields CASSYLTSAETGELFF.